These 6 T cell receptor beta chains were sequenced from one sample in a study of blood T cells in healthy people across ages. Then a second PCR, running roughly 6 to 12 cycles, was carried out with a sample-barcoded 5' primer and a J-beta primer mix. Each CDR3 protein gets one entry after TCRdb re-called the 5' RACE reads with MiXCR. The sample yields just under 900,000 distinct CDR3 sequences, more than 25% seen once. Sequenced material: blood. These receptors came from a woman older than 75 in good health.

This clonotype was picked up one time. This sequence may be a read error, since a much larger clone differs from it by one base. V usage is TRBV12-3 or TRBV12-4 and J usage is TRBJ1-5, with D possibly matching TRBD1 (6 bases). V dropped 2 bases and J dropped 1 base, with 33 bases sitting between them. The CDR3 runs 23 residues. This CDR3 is CASSLFLFSGGAGGSWSNQPQHF. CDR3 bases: TGTGCCAGCAGTTTATTCCTCTTTTCGGGGGGGGCTGGAGGGAGTTGGAGCAATCAGCCCCAGCATTTT.

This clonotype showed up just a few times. CDR3 protein: CASGTTGTTNEKLFF. The CDR3 DNA reads TGTGCCAGTGGAACGACAGGCACAACTAATGAAAAACTGTTTTTT. The chain is built from TRBV19 and TRBJ1-4; TRBD1 is a possible D gene (6 bases). The V end was cut by 8 bases, the J end by 0 bases, with 13 bases between. This CDR3 has 15 amino acids. CDR1 and CDR2 (germline): LNHDA, SQIVND (reference sequence).

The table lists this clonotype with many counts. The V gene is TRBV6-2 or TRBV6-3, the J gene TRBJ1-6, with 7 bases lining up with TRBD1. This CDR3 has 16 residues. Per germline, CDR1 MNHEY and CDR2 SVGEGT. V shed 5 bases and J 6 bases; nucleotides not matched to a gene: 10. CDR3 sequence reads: CASSQHRGSSNSPLHF. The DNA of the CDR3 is TGTGCCAGCAGTCAACACAGGGGATCGAGTAATTCACCCCTCCACTTT.

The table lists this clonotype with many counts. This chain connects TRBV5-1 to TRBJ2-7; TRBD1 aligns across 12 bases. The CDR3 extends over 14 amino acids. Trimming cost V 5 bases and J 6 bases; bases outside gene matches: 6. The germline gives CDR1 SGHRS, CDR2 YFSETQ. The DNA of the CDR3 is TGCGCCAGCAGAACCGGGACAGGGGGCACCGAGCAGTACTTC. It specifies CASRTGTGGTEQYF.

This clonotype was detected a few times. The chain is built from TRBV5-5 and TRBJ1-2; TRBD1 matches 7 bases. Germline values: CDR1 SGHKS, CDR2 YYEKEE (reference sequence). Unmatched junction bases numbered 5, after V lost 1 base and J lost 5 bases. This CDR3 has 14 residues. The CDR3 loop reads CASSLTTGIYGYTF. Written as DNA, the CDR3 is TGTGCCAGCAGCTTGACGACAGGGATTTATGGCTACACCTTC.

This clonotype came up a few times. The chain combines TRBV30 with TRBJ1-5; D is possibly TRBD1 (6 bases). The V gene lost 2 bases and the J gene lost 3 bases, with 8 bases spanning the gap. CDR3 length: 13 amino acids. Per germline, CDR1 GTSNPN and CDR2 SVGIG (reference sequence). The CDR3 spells CAWSTGNNQPQHF. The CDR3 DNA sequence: TGTGCCTGGAGTACAGGGAACAATCAGCCCCAGCATTTT.